Listed below are T cell receptor beta chains from one sample, sequenced in a study of blood T cell repertoires in COVID-19. Sequencing used immunoSEQ multiplex PCR; TCRdb keeps in-frame clones, though not all of them. There are about 94,000 clones in the sample; roughly four fifths occur only once, and 6.3% lies in the top ten. The material sequenced was peripheral blood. Receptor source: a man in his 60s with acute or convalescent COVID-19. Both conserved end residues are part of each CDR3. A D gene is named only where the DNA matches it firmly. Expanded clones get a size class; other rows say once, few or many, or leave the size out.

TRBJ2-3 few TRBV11-3 TRBD1 TGTGCCAGCAGCGTAGGGTTGGGACAGCTTCCGCAGTATTTT CASSVGLGQLPQYF
TRBJ1-2 NA TRBV5-1 NA TGCGCCAGCAGCTTGAACGACATAGACTATGGCTACACCTTC CASSLNDIDYGYTF
TRBJ1-6 NA TRBV10-3 TRBD1 TGTGCCAGTGGACAGGATGATTCACCCCTCCACTTT CASGQDDSPLHF
TRBJ2-7 NA TRBV7-2 TRBD1 TGTGCCAGCAGTTTTACAGGGGTTTCTTCCTACGAGCAGTACTTC CASSFTGVSSYEQYF
TRBJ1-3 once TRBV9 NA TGTGCCAGCAGCGTAGGAGGAGGCGACCTCTCTGGAAACACCATATATTTT CASSVGGGDLSGNTIYF
TRBJ2-7 NA TRBV27 TRBD1 TGTGCCAGCAGTCCTCCGAAGGGGACAGGGAGGACCTACGAGCAGTACTTC CASSPPKGTGRTYEQYF
TRBJ2-4 NA TRBV19 NA TGTGCCAGTAGTATAGATTTTTTCGGCACAGCTTCCAAAAACATTCAGTACTTC CASSIDFFGTASKNIQYF
TRBJ2-1 NA TRBV19 NA TGTGCCAGTAGTATAGGGACAGTCTCCTACAATGAGCAGTTCTTC CASSIGTVSYNEQFF
TRBJ1-3 NA TRBV3-1/TRBV3-2 TRBD1 TGTGCCAGCAGCCAAGATCGGTTGGGTCGGGGTGACAGGGGAACTGGAAACACCATATATTTT CASSQDRLGRGDRGTGNTIYF
TRBJ1-5 NA TRBV2 TRBD1 TGTGCCACCCGACCGGGACAGGGCGGATTCAATCAGCCCCAGCATTTT CATRPGQGGFNQPQHF
TRBJ2-7 NA TRBV9 TRBD1 TGTGCCAGCAGCTCTCCCGGGACAGGGAACCACGAGCAGTACTTC CASSSPGTGNHEQYF